These T cell receptor beta chains were read from a single sample in a study of shared T cell receptors in the human thymus. Profiling relied on immunoSEQ multiplex PCR, and the TCRdb table lists in-frame clones only, not all of them. The table includes 500,000 to 550,000 clones, approximately 80% detected once. These data were likewise used in another study, on human thymus T cells.

Sequenced material: thymocytes. These TCRs come from a boy in the first two years of life with a congenital heart defect. Both conserved end residues are part of each CDR3.

v_call	cdr3_aa
TRBV4-3	CASSPKTGNTEAFF
TRBV7-9	CASSSLQGGYTF
TRBV5-4	CASSLEWDYQQNRTDNEQFF
TRBV9	CASSVATTGNTGELFF
TRBV4-1	CASSQQDSSGTQAYEQYF
TRBV11-2	CASSPRGSTDTQYF
TRBV28	CASRRDGTGVLGEQYF
TRBV29-1	CSVAPGTSGTDNEQFF
TRBV6-1	CASSRGGYSNQPQHF
TRBV7-6	CASSPGTSLGNEQFF
TRBV28	CASSDPSGRSYEQYF
TRBV14	CASSRRGGPGKNIQYF
TRBV6-6	CASIGGRIPTDTQYF
TRBV13	CASSPGGFGFTMGEQYF
TRBV4-1	CASSQRTSISYEQYF
TRBV15	CATGGKRGNQPQHF
TRBV27	CASSPGGDPTYEQYF
TRBV4-1	CASSQEVGVGTGASNQPQHF
TRBV14	CASSQDASGRVPGYNEQFF
TRBV5-1	CASSLAGADYNEQFF
TRBV28	CASTQGGDWNYGYTF
TRBV30	CAWSVRSTGGTQYF